This T cell receptor (beta chain) was retrieved from a study of blood T cells in healthy people across ages. Looking at the study overall: Template switching picked up about one barcoded beta molecule for each two T cells. Study-wide results and limits: Older individuals had lower TCR beta diversity per million T cells (the decline was roughly linear).

Remarks on this clonotype: Its antigen is unknown.

Extraction of total RNA produced a minimum of 6 micrograms from each sample. A J-beta primer mix and a sample-barcoded 5' primer were used in a second PCR of roughly 6 to 12 cycles. A minimum of 2.5 million CDR3-containing paired-end reads was obtained for each sample. TCRdb used MiXCR to reprocess the 5' RACE reads, holding one entry per CDR3 protein. The table records about 670,000 distinct CDR3 sequences, 40% to 65% of them present only once. Sequenced material: blood. The clonotype comes from a woman over 75 in good health.

This CDR3 is CASSLEDSRGGTDTQYF. As DNA, the CDR3 is TGCGCCAGCAGCTTGGAGGACAGCCGGGGGGGGACAGATACGCAGTATTTT. The V gene is TRBV5-1, the J gene TRBJ2-3; TRBD2 matches 8 bases. The germline gives CDR1 SGHRS, CDR2 YFSETQ. J gave up 3 bases and V 0 bases, and 9 bases lay outside the gene matches. This CDR3 is 17 amino acids long.